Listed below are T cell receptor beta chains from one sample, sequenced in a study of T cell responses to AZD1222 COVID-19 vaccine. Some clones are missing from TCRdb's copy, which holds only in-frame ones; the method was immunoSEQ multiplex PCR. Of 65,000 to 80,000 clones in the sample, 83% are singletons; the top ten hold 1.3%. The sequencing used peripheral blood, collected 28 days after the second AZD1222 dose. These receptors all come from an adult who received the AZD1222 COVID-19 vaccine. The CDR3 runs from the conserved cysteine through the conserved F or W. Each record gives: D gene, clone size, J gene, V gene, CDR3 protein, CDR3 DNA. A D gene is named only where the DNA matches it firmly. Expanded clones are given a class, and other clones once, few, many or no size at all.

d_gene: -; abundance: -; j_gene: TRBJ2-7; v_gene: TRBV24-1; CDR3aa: CATSGVGQRSYEQYF; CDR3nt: TGTGCCACCAGTGGGGTCGGACAGAGGTCCTACGAGCAGTACTTC
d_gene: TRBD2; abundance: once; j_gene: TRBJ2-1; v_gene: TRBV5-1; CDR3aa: CASRASGTNEQFF; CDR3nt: TGCGCCAGCAGGGCTAGCGGGACGAATGAGCAGTTCTTC
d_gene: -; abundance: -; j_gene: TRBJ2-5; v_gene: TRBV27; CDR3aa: CASRVEANQETQYF; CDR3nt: TGTGCCAGCAGAGTAGAGGCGAACCAAGAGACCCAGTACTTC
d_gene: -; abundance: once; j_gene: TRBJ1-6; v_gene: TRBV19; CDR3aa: CASRTKQENNSPLHF; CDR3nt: TGTGCCAGTAGAACCAAACAGGAAAATAATTCACCCCTCCACTTT
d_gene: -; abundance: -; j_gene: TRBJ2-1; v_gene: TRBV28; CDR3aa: CASSPEPRLDSEQFF; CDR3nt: TGTGCCAGCAGTCCCGAACCCCGACTAGATAGTGAGCAGTTCTTC
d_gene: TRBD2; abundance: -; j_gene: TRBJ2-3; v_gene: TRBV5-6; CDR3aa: CASSPTSGRDKLSTDTQYF; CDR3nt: TGTGCCAGCAGCCCGACTAGCGGGAGGGATAAACTTAGCACAGATACGCAGTATTTT
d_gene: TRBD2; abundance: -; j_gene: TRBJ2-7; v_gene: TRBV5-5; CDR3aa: CASSRVGGWSSEQYF; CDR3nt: TGTGCCAGCAGCCGAGTCGGGGGGTGGTCCTCCGAGCAGTACTTC
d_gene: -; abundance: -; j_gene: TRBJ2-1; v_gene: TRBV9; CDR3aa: CASSDWGDSYNEQFF; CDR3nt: TGTGCCAGCAGTGATTGGGGGGACTCATACAATGAGCAGTTCTTC
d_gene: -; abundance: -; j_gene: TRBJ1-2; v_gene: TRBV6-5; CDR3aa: CASSRGGNYGYTF; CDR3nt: TGTGCCAGCAGCCGCGGGGGCAACTATGGCTACACCTTC
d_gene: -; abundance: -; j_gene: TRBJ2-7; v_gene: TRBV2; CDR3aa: CASSEGAQIYEQYF; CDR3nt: TGTGCCAGCAGTGAAGGGGCACAAATCTACGAGCAGTACTTC